This section outlines one TCR beta chain sequence together with its context. Other DNA sequences in the sample encode the same CDR3. This specimen comes from a study of control samples from healthy donors and cancer patients. Profiled with immunoSEQ multiplex PCR; TCRdb holds only in-frame clones, not every one. The table includes about 190,000 clones, around 90% detected once. Trimming removed 0 bases from V and 2 bases from J, with 7 bases in between. The CDR3 loop spans 14 amino acids. Germline V lookup: CDR1 MNHEY, CDR2 SVGAGI. The TCR originated in a young man in good health. Material: blood. This rearrangement joins TRBV6-5 to TRBJ1-2; unclear D gene. The CDR3 bases are TGTGCCAGCAGTTACTCAGGTGAGAACTATGGCTACACCTTC. Amino acids: CASSYSGENYGYTF.